This TCR beta chain was documented in a study of blood T cell repertoires in COVID-19. Original handling: Amplification with reference gene primers provided the estimates of nucleated cell counts. Sequencing used immunoSEQ multiplex PCR; TCRdb keeps in-frame clones, though not all of them. V and J calls and clone size are those listed in that table; D and trimming were worked out from the DNA. The top ten clones hold around 21% of a sample with 20,000 to 25,000 clones, roughly four fifths of them seen once. V lost 3 bases to trimming and J lost 10 bases, with 13 bases between them. This CDR3 contains 14 residues. Per germline, CDR1 SNHLY and CDR2 FYNNEI.

This chain joins TRBV2 and TRBJ1-6; no clear D. This TCR derives from a human donor in a cohort sampled during active or convalescent COVID-19. Sequenced sample: peripheral blood. The CDR3: CASSDPGVESPLHF. The CDR3 nucleotides are TGTGCCAGCAGTGACCCCGGGGTTGAATCACCCCTCCACTTT.